The clone carrying this TCR beta chain was detected once. Only in-frame clones appear in the TCRdb table, and some are missing; sequencing was by immunoSEQ multiplex PCR. The repertoire holds approximately 28,000 clones, with roughly 80% as singletons. The data stem from a study of OX40 agonist ivuxolimab in advanced cancers. V gave up 5 bases and J gave up 8 bases; unmatched junction bases: 9. The CDR3 is 16 amino acids. The germline gives CDR1 SEHNR, CDR2 FQNEAQ (reference sequence). The chain uses TRBV7-9 and TRBJ2-1, with 13 bases matching TRBD2. The sequence derives from an adult with an advanced solid tumor such as melanoma, head and neck, liver or kidney cancer. Here the sequenced sample was CD4+ or CD8+ T cells sorted from blood, taken in a trial of the OX40 agonist ivuxolimab. DNA of the CDR3: TGTGCCAGCAGCGCAACTAGCGGGAGGGGGCTTGATGAGCAGTTCTTC. Translating it yields CASSATSGRGLDEQFF.